Following are 31 T cell receptor beta chains from one sample sequenced in a study of blood T cell repertoires in COVID-19. Generated by immunoSEQ multiplex PCR, the TCRdb table keeps only in-frame clones and is missing some. This repertoire shows approximately 290,000 clones, approximately 83% found once; its top ten account for less than 20%. The specimen was peripheral blood. These receptors all come from a person aged 70 to 79 with COVID-19, enrolled during active disease.

The chain carries TRBV5-1 and TRBJ2-1; 9 bases are a match to TRBD2. Per the germline V gene, CDR1 is SGHRS and CDR2 is YFSETQ. V trimming: 3 bases; J trimming: 7 bases; junction bases outside the gene matches: 11. The CDR3 is 16 residues long. The CDR3: CASSSLQAGGQNEQFF. CDR3 nucleotides: TGCGCCAGCAGCTCGCTCCAAGCGGGGGGCCAGAATGAGCAGTTCTTC. Based on the CDR3 plus reference TRBV5-1 and TRBJ2-1, the full variable domain is KAGVTQTPRYLIKTRGQQVTLSCSPISGHRSVSWYQQTPGQGLQFLFEYFSETQRNKGNFPGRFSGRQFSNSRSEMNVSTLELGDSALYLCASSSLQAGGQNEQFFGPGTRLTVL.

This chain uses TRBV7-2 with TRBJ1-2; the D is unclear. The CDR3 contains 13 residues. The germline V and J ends were trimmed by 0 bases and 4 bases, with 6 bases remaining between them. Looked up from germline, CDR1 is SGHTA and CDR2 is FQGNSA. CDR3 loop: CASSLAPSYGYTF. The CDR3, as DNA: TGTGCCAGCAGCTTAGCGCCGAGCTATGGCTACACCTTC.

The chain recombines TRBV6-6 with TRBJ2-7; a possible D gene is TRBD2 (6 bases). The CDR3 covers 11 residues. Trimming left V 9 bases short and J 6 bases short, with 12 bases between. The V gene's germline CDR1 is MNHNY and CDR2 SVGAGI (reference sequence). The CDR3, as DNA: TGTGCCAGTCGGAGGGCTGTCGAGCAGTACTTC. It encodes CASRRAVEQYF.

The sample holds one count of this clone. The chain is built from TRBV28 and TRBJ1-2; D is uncertain. The germline V and J ends were trimmed by 8 bases and 4 bases, with 26 bases remaining between them. CDR3 size: 17 residues. Germline CDR1 MDHEN, CDR2 SYDVKM. In DNA, the CDR3 is TGTGCCAGCGTGAGGGATGCTACCGGGGAGTGGAGCTATGGCTACACCTTC. Encoded protein: CASVRDATGEWSYGYTF.

The V and J genes are TRBV30 and TRBJ2-7; D might be TRBD2 (5 bases). The CDR3 has 16 amino acids. The V gene lost 4 bases and the J gene lost 5 bases, with 24 bases spanning the gap. Per the germline V gene, CDR1 is GTSNPN and CDR2 is SVGIG (reference sequence). CDR3 sequence: CAWTDPWKGERDEQYF. Written as DNA, the CDR3 is TGTGCCTGGACAGACCCATGGAAGGGAGAAAGGGACGAGCAGTACTTC.

This clone has more than one count but fewer than ten. The J gene is TRBJ2-3, the V gene TRBV21-1; the table's TRBD1 call for D was not verified on the DNA. TRBV21-1 is termed a pseudogene. This CDR3 region has 16 residues. The CDR3 is CASSKFSGRVPDTQYF. DNA of the CDR3: TGTGCCAGCAGCAAATTTTCAGGGCGAGTACCGGATACGCAGTATTTT.

This chain links TRBV19 with TRBJ1-2; TRBD1 aligns across 9 bases. V was clipped by 6 bases and J by 5 bases; unmatched bases: 19. CDR1 and CDR2 from the germline V gene are LNHDA and SQIVND (reference sequence). CDR3 length equals 18 residues. CDR3 nucleotide sequence: TGTGCCAGTAGAAAATTTTCGGGGGACGGGGACAGGGCGTATGGCTACACCTTC. Protein: CASRKFSGDGDRAYGYTF.

This clone was observed a handful of times. The chain uses TRBV18 and TRBJ2-7, with 8 bases identical to TRBD1. Unmatched junction bases numbered 6, after V lost 5 bases and J lost 3 bases. This CDR3 is built from 14 residues. Germline lookup yields CDR1 KGHSH and CDR2 LQKENI. The CDR3 region is CASSADRDDYEQYF. CDR3 coding DNA: TGTGCCAGCTCAGCGGACAGGGATGACTACGAGCAGTACTTC.

The V and J genes are TRBV29-1 and TRBJ1-2, with unresolved D. The CDR3 spans 10 residues. Per the germline V gene, CDR1 is SQVTM and CDR2 is ANQGSEA. Deletions cut 3 bases from V and 5 bases from J, with 4 bases between. CDR3 nucleotides: TGCAGCGTTGACTTTTATGGCTACACCTTC. This sequence encodes CSVDFYGYTF. The complete variable domain, with remaining parts taken from reference TRBV29-1 and TRBJ1-2, reads SAVISQKPSRDICQRGTSLTIQCQVDSQVTMMFWYRQQPGQSLTLIATANQGSEATYESGFVIDKFPISRPNLTFSTLTVSNMSPEDSSIYLCSVDFYGYTFGSGTRLTVV.

Details on this clone: It is unclear where the CDR3 begins or ends on the DNA, so no DNA is shown, and the CDR3 is as TCRdb lists it. The chain's CDR3 is CSVGSGTSGGGEKYF. The chain combines TRBV29-1 with TRBJ2-7; the DNA was not compared with TRBD2, the D call given in the table. The germline gives CDR1 SQVTM, CDR2 ANQGSEA. The CDR3 has 15 residues if both end residues are counted.

J is TRBJ2-1 and V is TRBV6-5, with TRBD2 as a possible D gene (5 bases). Germline V gene sequence: CDR1 MNHEY, CDR2 SVGAGI. V lost 8 bases and J lost 7, with 15 bases in between. The CDR3 runs to 13 residues. CDR3 protein: CASLASGPNEQFF. CDR3 in DNA: TGTGCCAGCCTAGCCTCCGGCCCGAATGAGCAGTTCTTC.

The chain couples TRBV4-2 to TRBJ2-3; 8 bases map to TRBD2. V was clipped by 1 base and J by 6 bases; unmatched bases: 9. This CDR3 comprises 16 residues. CDR1 LGHNA and CDR2 YNFKEQ come from the germline V gene. CDR3 nucleotide sequence: TGTGCCAGCAGCCAAGGAGCGGGAGCTGGCCCCGATACGCAGTATTTT. Protein sequence: CASSQGAGAGPDTQYF.

V usage is TRBV28 and J usage is TRBJ2-7; TRBD2 agrees at 9 bases. CDR3 length: 14 residues. The V and J ends lost 6 bases and 2 bases, in that order; junction bases with no gene match: 5. Germline values: CDR1 MDHEN, CDR2 SYDVKM. The CDR3 DNA reads as TGTGCCAGCAGGACGACTAGCGGAACCTACGAGCAGTACTTC. This gives the protein CASRTTSGTYEQYF.

This chain connects TRBV27 to TRBJ2-7; 7 bases are shared with TRBD1. V lost 5 bases and J lost 3; bases outside the gene matches: 10. This CDR3 comprises 15 residues. Germline assignment: CDR1 MNHEY and CDR2 SMNVEV (reference sequence). CDR3 in amino acids: CASSPSQGVFYEQYF. For the CDR3, the DNA is TGTGCCAGCAGTCCGTCCCAGGGGGTGTTCTACGAGCAGTACTTC.

The chain has TRBV6-4 and TRBJ2-1; the match to TRBD2 covers 7 bases. This CDR3 is built from 20 residues. Germline V lookup: CDR1 MRHNA, CDR2 SNTAGT. V was pared by 2 bases and J by 7 bases, with 23 bases of the junction left unmatched. This chain's CDR3 is CASSDPSEDAGDLYWNEQFF. CDR3 DNA: TGTGCCAGCAGTGACCCCTCAGAGGATGCGGGGGACCTATATTGGAATGAGCAGTTCTTC.

The table lists this clone with a count of one. CDR3 nucleotides: TGTGCCAGCAGCTTAGCGCTAGTGAGGGTTGGTGAGACCCAGTACTTC. It specifies CASSLALVRVGETQYF. The chain carries TRBV7-6 and TRBJ2-5; a possible D gene is TRBD2 (5 bases). The CDR3 spans 16 residues. CDR1 is SGHVS and CDR2 is FNYEAQ in the germline V gene. Between the trimmed V and J ends, which lost 0 bases and 5 bases, there was a span of 16 bases.

CDR3 nucleotide sequence: TGTGCCAGCAGCCCATACAGGGGATCCTATGGCTACACCTTC. Translated, it gives CASSPYRGSYGYTF. This chain connects TRBV27 to TRBJ1-2, with 7 bases matching TRBD1. The CDR3 spans 14 residues. V was pared by 6 bases and J by 4 bases, with 8 bases of the junction left unmatched. Germline values: CDR1 MNHEY, CDR2 SMNVEV (reference sequence).

This chain joins TRBV7-3 and TRBJ2-1; tentative D call: TRBD2 (7 bases). Germline V gene data show CDR1 as SGHTA and CDR2 as FQGTGA. The germline V and J ends were trimmed by 1 base and 5 bases, with 18 bases remaining between them. CDR3 length equals 17 residues. CDR3 in DNA: TGTGCCAGCAGCTTAAGGGGGCGGCGTCTAGCGGACAATGAGCAGTTCTTC. Translated: CASSLRGRRLADNEQFF.

V usage is TRBV29-1 and J usage is TRBJ2-2; D gene ambiguous. The length of the CDR3 is 15 residues. The ends were cut back, 5 bases at V and 0 bases at J, with 13 bases in the middle. From germline, CDR1 is SQVTM and CDR2 ANQGSEA. The CDR3 DNA sequence: TGCAGCGTTCCCACCGGAGCGACGAACACCGGGGAGCTGTTTTTT. This codes for CSVPTGATNTGELFF.

The V call is TRBV18, the J call TRBJ2-3; D might be TRBD2 (5 bases). V was shortened by 0 bases and J by 5 bases, with 9 bases between the two germline ends. This CDR3 has 14 amino acids. Germline V lookup: CDR1 KGHSH, CDR2 LQKENI. DNA for the CDR3: TGTGCCAGCTCACCACCGAGCGGCGGAGATACGCAGTATTTT. Its translation: CASSPPSGGDTQYF.

V usage is TRBV28 and J usage is TRBJ1-2, with a tentative D call TRBD1 (5 bases). The V end was cut by 6 bases, the J end by 0 bases, with 35 bases between. The germline V gene has CDR1 MDHEN and CDR2 SYDVKM. CDR3 length: 22 residues. Written as DNA, the CDR3 is TGTGCCAGCAGCAAAGTTGGGTGGGGCGACCTGGGGACTTCCTTGACTAACTATGGCTACACCTTC. Protein product: CASSKVGWGDLGTSLTNYGYTF.

The chain carries TRBV6-1 and TRBJ1-5; weak D call: TRBD1 (5 bases). V dropped 4 bases and J dropped 2 bases, with 18 bases sitting between them. CDR3 length: 17 residues. Germline assignment: CDR1 MNHNS and CDR2 SASEGT. CDR3 loop: CASSGGGGVRGNQPQHF. Written as DNA, the CDR3 is TGTGCCAGCAGTGGGGGGGGAGGGGTCCGGGGCAATCAGCCCCAGCATTTT.

This chain connects TRBV28 to TRBJ2-2, with D possibly being TRBD1 (6 bases). This CDR3 comprises 16 residues. Trimming removed 6 bases from V and 1 base from J, with 15 bases in between. CDR1 and CDR2 from the germline V gene are MDHEN and SYDVKM. CDR3 loop: CASRLSTGLNTGELFF. The CDR3 DNA is TGTGCCAGCAGACTATCGACAGGACTGAACACCGGGGAGCTGTTTTTT.

V and J are TRBV6-5 and TRBJ2-3; 13 nucleotides agree with TRBD2. This CDR3 comprises 15 residues. In germline, CDR1 is MNHEY, CDR2 SVGAGI. Trimming removed 4 bases from V and 7 bases from J; junction bases left unmatched: 5. For the CDR3, the DNA is TGTGCCAGCAGTTCGACTAGCGGGGGGAGAAATACGCAGTATTTT. This encodes CASSSTSGGRNTQYF.

This sequence joins TRBV4-1 and TRBJ1-4, with 8 bases identical to TRBD1. With 4 bases clipped from V and 7 bases from J, the junction kept 5 bases outside the gene matches. The germline gives CDR1 MGHRA, CDR2 YSYEKL. CDR3 length: 14 residues. CDR3 coding DNA: TGCGCCAGCAGCCGGGGACAGGCTGTTGAAAAACTGTTTTTT. Protein: CASSRGQAVEKLFF.

The chain couples TRBV4-1 to TRBJ1-2; D is undetermined. This CDR3 contains 14 residues. V lost 2 bases and J lost 0, with 7 bases in between. The germline CDR1 and CDR2 sequences are MGHRA and YSYEKL. The CDR3 bases are TGCGCCAGCAGCCAACAGGTTACTAACTATGGCTACACCTTC. Translating it yields CASSQQVTNYGYTF.

The chain joins TRBV5-4 to TRBJ2-5; 7 nucleotides align to TRBD1. The CDR3 length is 15 residues. V lost 1 base and J lost 5; bases outside the gene matches: 8. CDR1 is SGHNT, CDR2 YYREEE, per germline (reference sequence). DNA for the CDR3: TGTGCCAGCAGCTTGTCAAGGGGGCACTTTGAGACCCAGTACTTC. This codes for CASSLSRGHFETQYF.

The rearrangement joins TRBV6-5 to TRBJ1-1; TRBD1 agrees at 9 bases. With V trimmed by 8 bases and J by 8 bases, 3 bases remained unmatched. The germline V gene has CDR1 MNHEY and CDR2 SVGAGI. The CDR3 length is 11 residues. As DNA, the CDR3 is TGTGCCAGCTCACAGGGGGCCGAAGCTTTCTTT. Protein: CASSQGAEAFF.

This clone was recorded once. This chain joins TRBV6-5 and TRBJ2-5; TRBD1 agrees at 7 bases. The germline gives CDR1 MNHEY, CDR2 SVGAGI. This CDR3 is built from 13 residues. Trimming cost V 6 bases and J 5 bases; bases outside gene matches: 6. The CDR3: CASRETGLETQYF. The CDR3 nucleotides are TGTGCCAGCAGAGAGACAGGGTTGGAGACCCAGTACTTC.

The rearrangement joins TRBV5-1 to TRBJ1-6; possible D gene TRBD1, 6 bases. Trimming removed 4 bases at V and 14 bases at J, with 22 bases between. Germline CDR1 reads SGHRS; CDR2 reads YFSETQ. This CDR3 region has 15 residues. The CDR3, as DNA: TGCGCCAGCAGCGTGACAGGAACCGGGCAGAGTACCCTCCACTTT. It specifies CASSVTGTGQSTLHF.

The chain uses TRBV27 and TRBJ1-6, with no clear D. V was trimmed by 6 bases and J by 7 bases, leaving 25 bases between them. The length of the CDR3 is 18 residues. Germline V CDR1 and CDR2: MNHEY, SMNVEV (reference sequence). In DNA form, the CDR3 reads TGTGCCAGCAGCCGCAAACCCCCCGGTGGAGGAAACAATTCACCCCTCCACTTT. Its protein product is CASSRKPPGGGNNSPLHF.